The 29 T cell receptor beta chains reported below all come from one sample, sequenced in a study of patients and donors after allogeneic stem cell transplantation. MiXCR was run by TCRdb on the RT-PCR reads, yielding one entry per CDR3 protein. The sample has hundreds of thousands of distinct CDR3 sequences, about 37% seen once. Sequenced: blood, either unsorted or a sorted T cell fraction (not recorded which). Every receptor here comes from a human donor who was either an allogeneic HSCT recipient or a stem cell or donor lymphocyte infusion donor (not recorded which). It is not recorded whose cells these are; they may come from a transplant donor.

There are a few counts of this clonotype. The chain has TRBV21-1 and TRBJ1-3; the table assigns TRBD1, which was not confirmed against the DNA. TRBV21-1 is a recognized pseudogene. This CDR3 contains 15 residues. The CDR3 DNA reads as TGTGCCAGCAAGGGGCGGACTGGGGCTGGAAACACCATATATTTT. Residues: CASKGRTGAGNTIYF.

The chain recombines TRBV5-6 with TRBJ2-7, with unresolved D. The germline V gene encodes CDR1 SGHDT and CDR2 YYEEEE. The CDR3 is 8 residues long. Trimming stripped 2 bases from V and 12 bases from J, with 3 bases between. The CDR3 sequence: CASSLTYF. In DNA, the CDR3 is TGTGCCAGCAGCTTAACGTACTTC.

This chain joins TRBV4-1 and TRBJ2-7; D is unresolved. The CDR3 covers 14 residues. The germline CDR1 and CDR2 sequences are MGHRA and YSYEKL. With 1 base removed from V and 2 bases from J, the gap between germline ends came to 9 bases. CDR3 region: CASSQGVGTYEQYF. CDR3 in DNA: TGCGCCAGCAGCCAAGGAGTGGGCACCTACGAGCAGTACTTC.

This clonotype has at least ten counts. The chain combines TRBV10-3 with TRBJ1-5; the D gene is possibly TRBD1 (5 bases). Germline V gene sequence: CDR1 ENHRY, CDR2 SYGVKD. The CDR3 contains 15 residues. Trimming took 2 bases from V and 7 from J, leaving 15 bases between them. In DNA, the CDR3 is TGTGCCATCAGTGAGCCTGGGAGGGGCGGCCAGCCCCAGCATTTT. This encodes CAISEPGRGGQPQHF.

This rearrangement joins TRBV4-3 to TRBJ1-2, with D perhaps matching TRBD1 (6 bases). V gave up 4 bases and J gave up 8 bases, with 14 bases separating them. CDR1 LGHNA and CDR2 YSLEER come from the germline V gene. The CDR3 is 13 amino acids. This CDR3 reads CASSRSGGQGYTF. In nucleotides, the CDR3 is TGCGCCAGCAGCCGTTCGGGGGGACAAGGCTACACCTTC.

In its sample, this clonotype was seen a few times. This chain joins TRBV6-5 and TRBJ1-6; 9 positions agree with TRBD1. The CDR3 loop spans 14 amino acids. CDR1 and CDR2 (germline): MNHEY, SVGAGI. The trim removed 8 bases at V and 7 bases at J, leaving 6 bases unmatched. The CDR3 DNA is TGTGCCAGCGGGACAGGGACGAAAAATTCACCCCTCCACTTT. This codes for CASGTGTKNSPLHF.

The chain links TRBV28 to TRBJ1-2; unclear D gene. CDR3 length equals 14 residues. From germline, CDR1 is MDHEN and CDR2 SYDVKM. Trimming pared 6 bases from V and 5 bases from J, leaving 16 bases between. CDR3 sequence (DNA): TGTGCCAGCAGCCTTCCGGGTCAAGAGTATGGCTACACCTTC. Its translation is CASSLPGQEYGYTF.

V and J are TRBV20-1 and TRBJ2-7, with 7 bases aligning to TRBD1. Germline V gene sequence: CDR1 DFQATT, CDR2 SNEGSKA (reference sequence). The CDR3 contains 12 residues. V trimming: 5 bases; J trimming: 3 bases; junction bases outside the gene matches: 4. CDR3 coding DNA: TGCAGTGCTGGGAGACAGGGCTACGAGCAGTACTTC. This gives the protein CSAGRQGYEQYF.

This clonotype turned up a few times. This chain links TRBV28 with TRBJ1-1; possibly TRBD1 for D (5 bases). Trimming removed 2 bases from V and 0 bases from J, with 10 bases in between. This CDR3 is built from 15 residues. Germline CDR1 and CDR2: MDHEN and SYDVKM. The CDR3 loop is CASSLPGGMNTEAFF. The CDR3 DNA reads as TGTGCCAGCAGTTTACCCGGGGGTATGAACACTGAAGCTTTCTTT.

This clonotype was recorded once. The chain combines TRBV20-1 with TRBJ2-1; 9 positions agree with TRBD2. This CDR3 is 15 amino acids long. Losses at the gene ends were 3 bases for V and 4 bases for J; bases not matched to a gene: 7. Germline V gene lookup returns CDR1 DFQATT and CDR2 SNEGSKA (reference sequence). The CDR3 region has the DNA TGCAGTGCTAGTCGAGCGGGGGGCGGATACAATGAGCAGTTCTTC. It specifies CSASRAGGGYNEQFF.

The chain joins TRBV3-1 to TRBJ1-5, with D perhaps matching TRBD1 (5 bases). There are 15 residues in the CDR3. Germline V gene data show CDR1 as LGHDT and CDR2 as YNNKEL (reference sequence). Trimming shortened V by 3 bases and J by 4 bases, and 13 bases separated the two germline ends. CDR3 loop: CASSQGTARNQPQHF. CDR3 nucleotide sequence: TGTGCCAGCAGCCAGGGGACGGCCCGAAATCAGCCCCAGCATTTT.

The chain has TRBV3-1 and TRBJ1-2, with D possibly TRBD1 on 6 matching bases. Germline lookup yields CDR1 LGHDT and CDR2 YNNKEL (reference sequence). CDR3 length equals 14 residues. The V and J ends lost 4 bases and 7 bases respectively, with 16 bases between them. The CDR3 nucleotides are TGTGCCAGCAGCCTTTTCACAGGGTTCTCTGGCTACACCTTC. This codes for CASSLFTGFSGYTF.

V usage is TRBV15 and J usage is TRBJ1-4; a possible D gene is TRBD1 (5 bases). V gave up 1 base and J gave up 2 bases, with 11 bases separating them. CDR1 is LNHNV, CDR2 YYDKDF, per germline (reference sequence). This CDR3 has 16 residues. The CDR3 DNA is TGTGCCACCAGCAGAGCCGGAAGGGGTACTAATGAAAAACTGTTTTTT. It encodes CATSRAGRGTNEKLFF.

The chain links TRBV4-1 to TRBJ2-3; tentative D call: TRBD1 (5 bases). This CDR3 contains 15 residues. Germline V gives CDR1 MGHRA, CDR2 YSYEKL. Trimming removed 6 bases from V and 1 base from J, with 14 bases in between. The CDR3 sequence: CASSPRQGRTDTQYF. DNA for the CDR3: TGCGCCAGCAGTCCGAGGCAGGGCCGCACAGATACGCAGTATTTT.

This clonotype has a handful of counts. The chain is built from TRBV12-3 or TRBV12-4 and TRBJ2-2, with TRBD1 identical over 9 bases. With V trimmed by 7 bases and J by 5 bases, 5 bases remained unmatched. The CDR3 runs 14 residues. The CDR3 here is CASNAGQGTGELFF. The CDR3 coding sequence is TGTGCCAGCAACGCGGGACAGGGAACCGGGGAGCTGTTTTTT.

The chain recombines TRBV29-1 with TRBJ1-1; D is possibly TRBD1 (5 bases). Germline lookup yields CDR1 SQVTM and CDR2 ANQGSEA. The CDR3 sequence is 18 residues long. V lost 1 base and J 5 bases, leaving 26 bases between the germline ends. CDR3 DNA: TGCAGCGTTGAAGGTAGGGGAAGCGGCTTTAACTTCAGGACTGAAGCTTTCTTT. Translating gives CSVEGRGSGFNFRTEAFF.

The J gene is TRBJ2-7, the V gene TRBV7-9, with 9 bases lining up with TRBD1. V dropped 2 bases and J dropped 5; count of bases not matched to a gene: 7. This CDR3 has 15 residues. The V gene's germline CDR1 is SEHNR and CDR2 FQNEAQ (reference sequence). CDR3 amino acids: CASSLRVGTGNEQYF. The CDR3 DNA is TGTGCCAGCAGCTTACGAGTGGGGACAGGGAACGAGCAGTACTTC.

This clonotype was seen more than once but under ten times. The chain carries TRBV5-5 and TRBJ1-1; D gene uncertain. Germline CDR1 and CDR2: SGHKS and YYEKEE (reference sequence). Trimming took off 1 base at V and 1 base at J, with 11 bases between the two ends. There are 15 residues in the CDR3. In DNA, the CDR3 is TGTGCCAGCAGCTTGTACCGGGGAAGGAACACTGAAGCTTTCTTT. As protein: CASSLYRGRNTEAFF.

The chain carries TRBV5-1 and TRBJ1-5; the D gene is possibly TRBD1 (5 bases). Per germline, CDR1 SGHRS and CDR2 YFSETQ. This CDR3 has 15 residues. The V and J ends lost 0 bases and 5 bases respectively, with 12 bases between them. CDR3: CASSLVAGADQPQHF. CDR3 sequence (DNA): TGCGCCAGCAGCTTGGTCGCCGGGGCGGATCAGCCCCAGCATTTT. Drawing the rest from reference TRBV5-1 and TRBJ1-5, the complete variable domain is KAGVTQTPRYLIKTRGQQVTLSCSPISGHRSVSWYQQTPGQGLQFLFEYFSETQRNKGNFPGRFSGRQFSNSRSEMNVSTLELGDSALYLCASSLVAGADQPQHFGDGTRLSIL.

There are a few counts of this clonotype. The chain links TRBV5-1 to TRBJ1-6; D gene ambiguous. Between the trimmed V and J ends, which lost 4 bases and 8 bases, there was a span of 10 bases. The V gene's germline CDR1 is SGHRS and CDR2 YFSETQ. The CDR3 extends over 13 amino acids. The CDR3 bases are TGCGCCAGCAGCCTGGACGGGTATTCACCCCTCCACTTT. Protein sequence: CASSLDGYSPLHF.

The chain couples TRBV15 to TRBJ1-2, with D perhaps TRBD1 (6 bases). The length of the CDR3 is 12 residues. The V end lost 5 bases, the J end lost 4 bases, and 8 bases lay between the germline ends. Germline V lookup: CDR1 LNHNV, CDR2 YYDKDF (reference sequence). CDR3 amino acids: CATSEDSYGYTF. The DNA of the CDR3 is TGTGCCACCAGCGAGGACAGCTATGGCTACACCTTC.

The chain has TRBV27 and TRBJ1-1; a weak D match, TRBD1 (6 bases). Trimming removed 5 bases at V and 1 base at J, with 14 bases between. The CDR3 runs 15 residues. Germline V lookup: CDR1 MNHEY, CDR2 SMNVEV (reference sequence). DNA of the CDR3: TGTGCCAGCAGTCCCCCGCGGGGGCGGAACACTGAAGCTTTCTTT. As protein: CASSPPRGRNTEAFF.

This chain connects TRBV20-1 to TRBJ2-3; 8 positions agree with TRBD1. The CDR3 sequence is 16 residues long. Unmatched junction bases numbered 9, after V lost 3 bases and J lost 1 base. CDR1 DFQATT and CDR2 SNEGSKA come from the germline V gene (reference sequence). CDR3: CSASTLDRDRTDTQYF. The CDR3 nucleotides are TGCAGTGCTAGTACCCTGGACAGGGATCGCACAGATACGCAGTATTTT.

CDR3 bases: TGTGCCAGCAGCTTAGGGAGGCAGGGCTGGACCCAGCATTTT. Protein product: CASSLGRQGWTQHF. V usage is TRBV7-2 and J usage is TRBJ1-5; D possibly corresponds to TRBD1 (5 bases). CDR1 is SGHTA and CDR2 is FQGNSA in the germline V gene. The V end was cut by 1 base, the J end by 11 bases, with 15 bases between. The CDR3 contains 14 residues. The whole variable domain, remainder taken from reference TRBV7-2 and TRBJ1-5, is GAGVSQSPSNKVTEKGKDVELRCDPISGHTALYWYRQSLGQGLEFLIYFQGNSAPDKSGLPSDRFSAERTGGSVSTLTIQRTQQEDSAVYLCASSLGRQGWTQHFGDGTRLSIL.

Only a few counts were recorded for this clonotype. V is TRBV11-2 and J is TRBJ2-3, with D perhaps matching TRBD2 (5 bases). V lost 2 bases to trimming and J lost 2 bases, with 11 bases between them. Germline V gene data show CDR1 as SGHAT and CDR2 as FQNNGV. This CDR3 region has 15 residues. DNA for the CDR3: TGTGCCAGCAGCTTAAGGAGGCCCGTCACAGATACGCAGTATTTT. Its protein product is CASSLRRPVTDTQYF.

The chain recombines TRBV5-1 with TRBJ1-5; D is unclear. The V and J ends lost 4 bases and 1 base respectively, with 12 bases between them. The germline CDR1 and CDR2 sequences are SGHRS and YFSETQ. The CDR3 consists of 15 residues. The CDR3 DNA reads TGCGCCAGCAGCCCTAATCCAGGCAGCAATCAGCCCCAGCATTTT. Protein sequence: CASSPNPGSNQPQHF.

The CDR3 reads CASSLSPGQGDEKLFF. The CDR3 DNA follows: TGTGCCAGCAGCTTATCCCCGGGACAGGGGGATGAAAAACTGTTTTTT. The chain recombines TRBV7-6 with TRBJ1-4; 11 bases line up with TRBD1. The germline V gene has CDR1 SGHVS and CDR2 FNYEAQ. The V gene end was trimmed by 2 bases and the J gene end by 6 bases; junction bases not matched to a gene: 5. CDR3 length equals 16 residues.

The sample holds a few counts of this clonotype. The chain links TRBV3-1 to TRBJ1-1; TRBD1 might be the D (5 bases). CDR1 and CDR2 from the germline V gene are LGHDT and YNNKEL (reference sequence). With 0 bases removed from V and 6 bases from J, the gap between germline ends came to 8 bases. CDR3 size: 13 residues. CDR3: CASSQDGGAEAFF. CDR3 bases: TGTGCCAGCAGCCAAGATGGGGGGGCTGAAGCTTTCTTT.

V and J are TRBV5-1 and TRBJ2-3; 8 bases agree with TRBD1. The CDR3 runs 14 residues. Per the germline V gene, CDR1 is SGHRS and CDR2 is YFSETQ. With 6 bases clipped from V and 1 base from J, the junction kept 4 bases outside the gene matches. The CDR3 region has the DNA TGCGCCAGCACGACGACAGGGGGCACAGATACGCAGTATTTT. This gives the protein CASTTTGGTDTQYF.